Listed below are T cell receptor beta chains from one sample, sequenced in a study of blood T cells in healthy people across ages. In TCRdb, the 5' RACE reads were re-called with MiXCR into one record per CDR3 protein. The repertoire has about 650,000 distinct CDR3 sequences, about 30% of them found once; the top ten carry roughly 15%. The sequencing input was blood. These receptors came from a woman aged 80 or over in good health. The CDR3 runs from the conserved cysteine through the conserved F or W. A D gene is named only where the DNA matches it firmly. The listing skips clone size in some rows; elsewhere it reads once, few, many or a size class.

abundance,j_gene,v_gene,d_gene,CDR3aa,CDR3nt
NA,TRBJ1-1,TRBV20-1,TRBD1,CSANRGWTEAFF,TGCAGTGCTAACAGGGGTTGGACTGAAGCTTTCTTT
many,TRBJ2-5,TRBV20-1,TRBD1,CSAGQGIETQYF,TGCAGCGCGGGACAGGGTATCGAGACCCAGTACTTC
many,TRBJ2-3,TRBV18,TRBD1,CASSGTASSTDTQYF,TGTGCCAGCTCGGGGACAGCTTCTAGCACAGATACGCAGTATTTT
NA,TRBJ1-2,TRBV6-5,TRBD1,CASSYFGTGNGYTF,TGTGCCAGCAGTTACTTCGGGACAGGGAATGGCTACACCTTC
NA,TRBJ1-2,TRBV12-3/TRBV12-4,NA,CASSFRQGPRSVYGYTF,TGTGCCAGCAGTTTTAGGCAGGGGCCACGGTCAGTCTATGGCTACACCTTC
many,TRBJ2-7,TRBV5-1,TRBD1,CASSPDRGNEQYF,TGCGCCAGCAGCCCGGACAGGGGAAACGAGCAGTACTTC
many,TRBJ1-5,TRBV7-3,NA,CASVKTGYSNQPQHF,TGTGCCAGCGTTAAAACAGGGTATAGCAATCAGCCCCAGCATTTT
many,TRBJ2-7,TRBV5-1,NA,CASSPGDFTYEQYF,TGCGCCAGCAGCCCCGGAGACTTCACCTACGAGCAGTACTTC
many,TRBJ2-3,TRBV7-8,NA,CASTPQQSTDTQYF,TGTGCCAGCACCCCCCAACAGAGCACAGATACGCAGTATTTT
many,TRBJ2-3,TRBV7-2,TRBD2,CASSWTSGGSSTDTQYF,TGTGCCAGCAGCTGGACTAGCGGGGGGTCTAGCACAGATACGCAGTATTTT
many,TRBJ1-1,TRBV5-6,TRBD1,CASSYRGHTEAFF,TGTGCCAGCAGCTACAGGGGGCACACTGAAGCTTTCTTT
many,TRBJ1-5,TRBV6-5,NA,CASSRGGWNQPQHF,TGTGCCAGCAGTCGTGGGGGCTGGAATCAGCCCCAGCATTTT
NA,TRBJ2-7,TRBV19,TRBD1,CASSTGTGAPYEQYF,TGTGCCAGTAGTACCGGGACAGGGGCTCCCTACGAGCAGTACTTC
NA,TRBJ2-1,TRBV25-1,NA,CASSPTSYEQCF,TGTGCCAGCAGTCCGACCAGCTACGAGCAGTGCTTC
many,TRBJ2-7,TRBV6-2/TRBV6-3,NA,CASRQTDYEQYF,TGTGCCAGCAGACAAACTGACTACGAGCAGTACTTC
many,TRBJ2-3,TRBV7-2,TRBD1,CASSLYRGSDTQYF,TGTGCCAGCAGCTTATACAGGGGGTCAGATACGCAGTATTTT
many,TRBJ2-7,TRBV3-1,NA,CASSREGGRYEQYF,TGTGCCAGCAGCCGGGAAGGGGGAAGGTACGAGCAGTACTTC
once,TRBJ2-5,TRBV13,TRBD1,CASYPLGQGGEETQYF,TGTGCCAGCTACCCCCTAGGACAGGGAGGAGAAGAGACCCAGTACTTC
many,TRBJ1-1,TRBV2,NA,CASTTNTEAFF,TGTGCCAGCACTACAAACACTGAAGCTTTCTTT
many,TRBJ2-3,TRBV5-6,NA,CASSLQPDTQYF,TGTGCCAGCAGCTTACAACCAGATACGCAGTATTTT
NA,TRBJ2-1,TRBV3-1,NA,CASSQGSSAHRGQFF,TGTGCCAGCAGCCAAGGGTCCAGCGCCCACAGAGGGCAGTTCTTC
many,TRBJ2-6,TRBV27,NA,CASRLQGWANVLTF,TGTGCCAGCAGGCTACAAGGCTGGGCCAACGTCCTGACTTTC
many,TRBJ1-1,TRBV7-2,NA,CASSYGMNTEAFF,TGTGCCAGCAGCTATGGGATGAACACTGAAGCTTTCTTT
few,TRBJ1-2,TRBV7-2,TRBD1,CASSFRTGGLNYGYTF,TGTGCCAGCAGCTTTAGGACAGGGGGCCTTAACTATGGCTACACCTTC
NA,TRBJ1-2,TRBV5-1,NA,CASSLGPPDGYTF,TGCGCCAGCAGTTTAGGCCCTCCGGATGGCTACACCTTC
many,TRBJ2-3,TRBV7-2,TRBD2,CASSLGQVAGRDTQYF,TGTGCCAGCAGCTTGGGTCAGGTAGCGGGGCGGGATACGCAGTATTTT
many,TRBJ1-5,TRBV3-1,NA,CASSQDRAGAQPQHF,TGTGCCAGCAGCCAAGATAGGGCAGGGGCTCAGCCCCAGCATTTT
once,TRBJ2-1,TRBV5-1,TRBD2,CASSPPGLAAVRNEQFF,TGCGCCAGCAGCCCCCCAGGACTAGCGGCAGTGAGGAATGAGCAGTTCTTC
few,TRBJ1-2,TRBV5-4,TRBD1,CASRGGDRGAHGYTF,TGTGCCAGCAGGGGAGGGGACAGGGGCGCCCATGGCTACACCTTC
many,TRBJ2-3,TRBV6-2/TRBV6-3,NA,CASSYGGGGTDTQYF,TGTGCCAGCAGTTACGGTGGGGGAGGCACAGATACGCAGTATTTT
NA,TRBJ2-5,TRBV7-9,TRBD2,CASSLTSGRAGETQYF,TGTGCCAGCAGCTTAACCAGCGGGAGGGCCGGTGAGACCCAGTACTTC
many,TRBJ2-1,TRBV3-1,NA,CASKGLGYNEQFF,TGTGCCAGCAAGGGGTTGGGTTACAATGAGCAGTTCTTC
NA,TRBJ2-4,TRBV20-1,NA,CSARAYGDGAKNIQYF,TGCAGTGCTAGAGCCTACGGGGATGGGGCCAAAAACATTCAGTACTTC
NA,TRBJ2-1,TRBV2,TRBD2,CASAIGSGRYNEQFF,TGTGCCTCCGCCATTGGCAGCGGGAGGTACAATGAGCAGTTCTTC
many,TRBJ2-3,TRBV7-9,TRBD2,CASSQRVRGRVTDTQYF,TGTGCCAGCAGCCAGAGGGTGCGAGGGAGGGTGACAGATACGCAGTATTTT
many,TRBJ1-6,TRBV6-2/TRBV6-3,NA,CASSYSRQARWSPLHF,TGTGCCAGCAGTTACTCTCGACAGGCCCGGTGGTCACCCCTCCACTTT
many,TRBJ2-5,TRBV10-3,NA,CAISDQSRDLKETQYF,TGTGCCATCAGTGATCAGAGCCGGGACCTAAAAGAGACCCAGTACTTC
many,TRBJ1-2,TRBV5-1,TRBD1,CASQTGANYGYTF,TGCGCCAGCCAGACAGGGGCAAACTATGGCTACACCTTC
NA,TRBJ1-5,TRBV6-1,NA,CASSETWNNQPQHF,TGTGCCAGCAGTGAGACCTGGAACAATCAGCCCCAGCATTTT
many,TRBJ2-3,TRBV12-3/TRBV12-4,TRBD1,CASSPWTGTGLDTQYF,TGTGCCAGCAGCCCATGGACCGGGACAGGGTTGGATACGCAGTATTTT
many,TRBJ2-5,TRBV28,TRBD2,CASSWGTSGGRQTQYF,TGTGCCAGCAGTTGGGGGACTAGCGGGGGGAGACAGACCCAGTACTTC
NA,TRBJ2-1,TRBV20-1,NA,CSASRDLPGEQFF,TGCAGTGCTAGCCGGGACTTGCCGGGTGAGCAGTTCTTC
few,TRBJ1-1,TRBV5-1,TRBD1,CASSAGTGGTEAFF,TGCGCCAGCAGCGCCGGGACAGGGGGCACTGAAGCTTTCTTT
many,TRBJ1-2,TRBV7-2,NA,CASSLAFGQDLSGYTF,TGTGCCAGCAGCTTAGCATTCGGGCAGGATCTATCTGGCTACACCTTC
many,TRBJ1-6,TRBV6-5,NA,CASRKSSYNSPLHF,TGTGCCAGCAGAAAGAGCTCCTATAATTCACCCCTCCACTTT
NA,TRBJ1-2,TRBV27,TRBD1,CASSGTGGLLYGYTF,TGTGCCAGCAGTGGAACAGGGGGCCTCCTCTATGGCTACACCTTC
many,TRBJ2-7,TRBV30,NA,CAWSVQASYEQYF,TGTGCCTGGAGTGTACAGGCCTCCTACGAGCAGTACTTC
NA,TRBJ2-4,TRBV6-1,NA,CASKTGKNIQYF,TGTGCCAGCAAAACGGGTAAAAACATTCAGTACTTC
once,TRBJ2-1,TRBV28,NA,CASSSYRHQQFF,TGTGCCAGCAGTTCCTACAGACACCAGCAGTTCTTC
few,TRBJ1-4,TRBV6-6,TRBD1,CASRRRGVGRANEKLFF,TGTGCCAGCCGTCGCAGGGGGGTCGGCAGGGCTAATGAAAAACTGTTTTTT
once,TRBJ2-5,TRBV20-1,NA,CSASFAEPGETQYF,TGCAGTGCTAGTTTCGCGGAACCGGGGGAGACCCAGTACTTC
NA,TRBJ1-2,TRBV12-3/TRBV12-4,TRBD1,CASRMTGTDYGYIF,TGTGCCAGCAGAATGACAGGGACGGACTATGGCTACATCTTC
many,TRBJ2-3,TRBV7-9,NA,CASSLRQGNTDTQYF,TGTGCCAGCAGCTTGCGGCAGGGGAACACAGATACGCAGTATTTT
few,TRBJ1-2,TRBV18,TRBD1,CASSPAATGARYGYTF,TGTGCCAGCTCACCAGCCGCGACAGGGGCCCGCTATGGCTACACCTTC
NA,TRBJ2-1,TRBV7-9,TRBD2,CASSLARGGLAGGKKQFF,TGTGCCAGCAGCTTAGCACGCGGGGGACTAGCGGGGGGAAAAAAGCAGTTCTTC
NA,TRBJ1-5,TRBV4-1,NA,CASSPDGFREPQHF,TGCGCCAGCAGCCCCGACGGGTTCCGAGAGCCCCAGCATTTT
many,TRBJ1-5,TRBV6-2/TRBV6-3,TRBD1,CASRRPTGGNQPQHF,TGTGCCAGCAGACGACCAACAGGGGGAAATCAGCCCCAGCATTTT
NA,TRBJ2-2,TRBV25-1,NA,CASSVVVGRGNTGELFF,TGTGCCAGCAGTGTTGTAGTAGGGCGGGGGAACACCGGGGAGCTGTTTTTT
NA,TRBJ2-1,TRBV9,NA,CASSVVRDRNNEQFF,TGTGCCAGCAGCGTAGTTAGGGACCGGAACAATGAGCAGTTCTTC
NA,TRBJ2-1,TRBV7-3,TRBD2,CASSLLAGGPNEKFF,TGTGCCAGCAGCCTTCTAGCGGGAGGGCCTAATGAGAAGTTCTTC